Listed here are 20 T cell receptor beta chains from one sample, sequenced in a study of early T cells in non-severe SARS-CoV-2 infection. Using its own MiXCR run on the 5' RACE reads, TCRdb lists one record per CDR3 protein. Here the sample spans approximately 40,000 distinct CDR3 sequences, approximately 9.9% being singletons. The sequencing input was whole blood. These receptors all come from an adult who was a healthcare worker with PCR-confirmed SARS-CoV-2 infection or an uninfected control (not recorded which).

The chain uses TRBV12-3 or TRBV12-4 and TRBJ2-3; 12 bases map to TRBD2. The CDR3 has 17 residues. The J segment lost 2 bases and the V segment lost 6 bases, leaving 9 bases of the junction unmatched. The CDR3 loop is CASRPGTSGHYTDTQYF. The CDR3 coding sequence is TGTGCCAGCAGACCCGGGACTAGCGGGCACTACACAGATACGCAGTATTTT.

This clonotype was counted ten times or more. The chain is built from TRBV12-3 or TRBV12-4 and TRBJ1-6; no firm D call. V lost 7 bases and J lost 10, with 11 bases in between. This CDR3 has 12 residues. The CDR3 region has the DNA TGTGCCAGCAAAGGAGGTCAATCACCCCTCCACTTT. Translating gives CASKGGQSPLHF.

Comment on this clonotype: Since the CDR3 does not end with the conserved phenylalanine or tryptophan, this likely comes from a read error. The chain links TRBV29-1 to TRBJ2-1; D remains ambiguous. The CDR3 extends over 14 amino acids. Germline V CDR1 and CDR2: SQVTM, ANQGSEA. V shed 7 bases and J shed 3 bases, with 16 bases lying between them. The DNA for the CDR3 is TGCAGCGCCGCAGATCCGCAGGTCTACAATGAGCAGTTCATC. This sequence encodes CSAADPQVYNEQFI.

This clonotype has at least ten counts. The CDR3 sequence is CASSPAHRDEQYF. The CDR3 region has the DNA TGTGCCAGCAGCCCGGCCCACCGGGACGAGCAGTACTTC. V is TRBV5-6 and J is TRBJ2-7; D unresolved. Germline-derived CDR1 and CDR2 are SGHDT and YYEEEE. The CDR3 has 13 residues. V dropped 4 bases and J dropped 5 bases, with 13 bases sitting between them.

This clonotype was observed many times. V is TRBV27 and J is TRBJ1-6; D remains unclear. This CDR3 spans 14 amino acids. V was clipped by 0 bases and J by 8 bases, with 8 bases between them. CDR1 and CDR2 from the germline V gene are MNHEY and SMNVEV (reference sequence). CDR3 region: CASSLSGVDSPLHF. The CDR3 DNA is TGTGCCAGCAGTTTATCCGGGGTGGATTCACCCCTCCACTTT.

Concerning this clonotype itself: This may be a read error, as it is one base from a much larger clone. The chain is built from TRBV20-1 and TRBJ2-7; 9 nucleotides line up with TRBD2. The CDR3 is made up of 15 amino acids. Germline trimming cut 7 bases from V and 4 bases from J; bases unmatched to any gene: 14. Looked up from germline, CDR1 is DFQATT and CDR2 is SNEGSKA (reference sequence). CDR3 amino acids: CSVSYVAGGIYEQYF. The CDR3 DNA reads TGCAGTGTTAGTTATGTTGCGGGGGGGATATACGAGCAGTACTTC.

This clonotype was recorded a few times. The chain uses TRBV5-5 and TRBJ1-1, with 12 bases fitting TRBD1. Germline CDR1 is SGHKS and CDR2 is YYEKEE (reference sequence). There are 14 residues in the CDR3. V shed 3 bases, J shed 7 bases, and the junction held 4 bases outside the gene matches. CDR3 sequence: CASSWDRGRSEAFF. The CDR3 region has the DNA TGTGCCAGCAGCTGGGACAGGGGGCGCAGTGAAGCTTTCTTT. Combining the CDR3 with reference TRBV5-5 and TRBJ1-1 gives the whole variable domain DAGVTQSPTHLIKTRGQQVTLRCSPISGHKSVSWYQQVLGQGPQFIFQYYEKEERGRGNFPDRFSARQFPNYSSELNVNALLLGDSALYLCASSWDRGRSEAFFGQGTRLTVV.

This clonotype was detected a few times. The rearrangement links TRBV29-1 to TRBJ2-2; D ambiguous. Trimming took 5 bases from V and 8 from J, leaving 9 bases between them. This CDR3 contains 11 residues. Per the germline V gene, CDR1 is SQVTM and CDR2 is ANQGSEA. The CDR3 loop is CSVLVRGELFF. The CDR3 DNA follows: TGCAGCGTTCTCGTGCGGGGGGAGCTGTTTTTT.

This clonotype was counted a few times. The genes are TRBV28 and TRBJ2-6; 8 positions agree with TRBD1. Unmatched junction bases numbered 21, after V lost 7 bases and J lost 4 bases. The germline V gene encodes CDR1 MDHEN and CDR2 SYDVKM. The CDR3 is 20 residues long. DNA of the CDR3: TGTGCCAGCACCCCAGCACAAGGGGACAGGCGTTCGGCGGGGGCCAACGTCCTGACTTTC. Amino acids: CASTPAQGDRRSAGANVLTF.

The chain has TRBV20-1 and TRBJ1-4; no firm D call. V dropped 5 bases and J dropped 3 bases, with 13 bases sitting between them. The length of the CDR3 is 14 residues. Germline CDR1 DFQATT, CDR2 SNEGSKA (reference sequence). The CDR3 is CSAQGGGSNEKLFF. CDR3 in DNA: TGCAGTGCTCAAGGAGGAGGGTCTAATGAAAAACTGTTTTTT.

This clonotype was recorded at least ten times. The chain uses TRBV18 and TRBJ2-1; D may be TRBD1 or TRBD2 (5 bases each). CDR1 is KGHSH, CDR2 LQKENI, per germline. V lost 4 bases and J 5 bases, leaving 15 bases between the germline ends. This CDR3 spans 15 amino acids. The CDR3 coding sequence is TGTGCCAGCTCACTCGGGGCAGGAGTAAACAATGAGCAGTTCTTC. Its translation is CASSLGAGVNNEQFF.

The chain is built from TRBV28 and TRBJ1-2; D is undetermined. The V gene lost 4 bases and the J gene lost 0 bases, with 15 bases spanning the gap. There are 16 residues in the CDR3. CDR1 is MDHEN and CDR2 is SYDVKM in the germline V gene. The CDR3 is CASSSPRANSNYGYTF. CDR3 sequence (DNA): TGTGCCAGCAGTTCCCCCCGGGCCAACTCTAACTATGGCTACACCTTC.

This clonotype was seen repeatedly, ten times or more. The V and J genes are TRBV20-1 and TRBJ1-5; unclear D gene. The CDR3 runs 12 residues. Germline V lookup: CDR1 DFQATT, CDR2 SNEGSKA (reference sequence). Trimming took 5 bases from V and 4 from J, leaving 9 bases between them. In DNA, the CDR3 is TGCAGTGCTTCTGACGGTAATCAGCCCCAGCATTTT. Translated, it gives CSASDGNQPQHF.

This clonotype was observed many times. The chain employs TRBV28 and TRBJ2-7; 9 bases are shared with TRBD1. This CDR3 contains 14 residues. V was pared by 7 bases and J by 3 bases, with 7 bases of the junction left unmatched. Germline values: CDR1 MDHEN, CDR2 SYDVKM. CDR3 bases: TGTGCCAGCATCAAGACAGGGGGAGTCTACGAGCAGTACTTC. It translates to CASIKTGGVYEQYF.

This clonotype was detected many times. The chain combines TRBV12-3 or TRBV12-4 with TRBJ2-2, with D possibly TRBD1 on 5 matching bases. This CDR3 is built from 13 residues. Trimming shortened V by 6 bases and J by 7 bases, and 12 bases separated the two germline ends. The CDR3 region is CASSTGQIGELFF. The CDR3 nucleotides are TGTGCCAGCAGCACAGGACAAATCGGGGAGCTGTTTTTT.

The sample holds many counts of this clonotype. The chain is built from TRBV11-2 and TRBJ2-5; 7 nucleotides align to TRBD2. The junction had 5 bases not matched to a gene; V was cut back by 5 bases and J by 2 bases. Germline V gene sequence: CDR1 SGHAT, CDR2 FQNNGV. The CDR3 sequence is 14 residues long. CDR3 protein: CASSQTLAQETQYF. In DNA, the CDR3 is TGTGCCAGCAGCCAGACACTAGCGCAAGAGACCCAGTACTTC.

Regarding this clonotype: At one end the junction does not follow the germline gene, possibly because of a read error. The rearrangement joins TRBV7-2 to TRBJ2-1, with D possibly TRBD2 on 5 matching bases. CDR1 is SGHTA, CDR2 FQGNSA, per germline. The CDR3 length is 14 residues. CDR3 in DNA: TGTGCCAACAGCCCAAGAAGGCGGGACAATGAGCAGTTCTTC. Protein product: CANSPRRRDNEQFF.

This clonotype was picked up many times. The chain carries TRBV19 and TRBJ2-1, with 7 nucleotides matching TRBD2. Germline V gives CDR1 LNHDA, CDR2 SQIVND (reference sequence). V was pared by 7 bases and J by 0 bases, with 3 bases of the junction left unmatched. The CDR3 has 14 amino acids. The CDR3 loop reads CASNRGSSYNEQFF. The CDR3 DNA sequence: TGTGCCAGTAATCGCGGGAGCTCCTACAATGAGCAGTTCTTC.

The chain couples TRBV28 to TRBJ1-3; possibly TRBD1 for D (5 bases). CDR1 and CDR2 from the germline V gene are MDHEN and SYDVKM. Trimming pared 5 bases from V and 9 bases from J, leaving 11 bases between. CDR3 size: 12 residues. CDR3 DNA: TGTGCCAGCAGTCGCAGGGTTTCCACCATATATTTT. It codes for CASSRRVSTIYF.

As to this clonotype: A single base separates this from a much larger clone, so it may be a read error. This chain joins TRBV7-9 and TRBJ1-4; 7 bases are shared with TRBD1. Germline V gene sequence: CDR1 SEHNR, CDR2 FQNEAQ (reference sequence). CDR3 length: 17 amino acids. CDR3 nucleotides: TGTGCCTGCAGCCCCCGGGAGGGGGCTGCAACTAATGAAAAACTGTTTTTT. Encoded protein: CACSPREGAATNEKLFF.